This TCR beta chain was captured by sequencing in a study of cytomegalovirus exposure and HLA in healthy donors. Study findings and constraints: Rates of TCR association differed by HLA locus in a later analysis, with DRB1 highest and HLA-C lowest.

The germline V gene encodes CDR1 WNHNN and CDR2 SYGVQD (reference sequence). The CDR3 is made up of 17 amino acids. Trimming shortened V by 0 bases and J by 4 bases, and 18 bases separated the two germline ends. Concerning this clone itself: What it binds is not known.

Use of 60 Vbeta and 13 Jbeta primers characterized the PCR. Some clones are missing from TCRdb's copy, which holds only in-frame ones; the method was immunoSEQ multiplex PCR. The table has roughly 150,000 clones, roughly 80% seen once. V is TRBV10-1 and J is TRBJ1-1; the D gene is possibly TRBD1 (5 bases). Sequencing input: PBMCs. This receptor was obtained from a male donor in good health and CMV-seropositive. CDR3 loop: CASSESVGRGRSTEAFF. The CDR3 DNA reads as TGCGCCAGCAGTGAGTCCGTAGGTAGGGGAAGGTCCACTGAAGCTTTCTTT.